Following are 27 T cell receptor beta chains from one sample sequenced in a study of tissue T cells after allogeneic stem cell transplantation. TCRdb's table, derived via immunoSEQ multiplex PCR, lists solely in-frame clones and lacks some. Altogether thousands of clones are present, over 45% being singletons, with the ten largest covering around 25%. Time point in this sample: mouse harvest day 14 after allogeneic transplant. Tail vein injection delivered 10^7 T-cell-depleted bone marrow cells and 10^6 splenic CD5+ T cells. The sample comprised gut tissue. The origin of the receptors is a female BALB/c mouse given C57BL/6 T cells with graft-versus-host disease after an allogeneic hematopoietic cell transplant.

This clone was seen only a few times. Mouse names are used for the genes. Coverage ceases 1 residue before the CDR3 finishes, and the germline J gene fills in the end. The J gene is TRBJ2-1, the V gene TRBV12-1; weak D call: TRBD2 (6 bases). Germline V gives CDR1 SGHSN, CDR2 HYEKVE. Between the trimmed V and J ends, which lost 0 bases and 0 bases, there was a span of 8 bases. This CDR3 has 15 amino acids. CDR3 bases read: TGTGCCAGCTCTCTCTGGGGGTATAACTATGCTGAGCAGTTC. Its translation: CASSLWGYNYAEQF. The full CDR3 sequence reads CASSLWGYNYAEQFF.

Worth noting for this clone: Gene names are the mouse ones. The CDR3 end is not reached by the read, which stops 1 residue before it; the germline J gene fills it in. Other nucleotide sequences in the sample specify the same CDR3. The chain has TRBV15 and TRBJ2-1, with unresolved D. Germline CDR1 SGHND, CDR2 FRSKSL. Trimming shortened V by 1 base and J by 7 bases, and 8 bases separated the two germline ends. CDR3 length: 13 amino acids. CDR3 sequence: CASSLGGGAEQFF. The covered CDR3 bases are TGTGCCAGCAGTTTAGGGGGAGGGGCTGAGCAGTTC. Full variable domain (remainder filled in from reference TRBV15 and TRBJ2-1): DAGVTQTPRHEVAEKGQTIILKCEPVSGHNDLFWYRQTKIQGLELLSYFRSKSLMEDGGAFKDRFKAEMLNSSFSTLKIQPTEPKDSAVYLCASSLGGGAEQFFGPGTRLTVL.

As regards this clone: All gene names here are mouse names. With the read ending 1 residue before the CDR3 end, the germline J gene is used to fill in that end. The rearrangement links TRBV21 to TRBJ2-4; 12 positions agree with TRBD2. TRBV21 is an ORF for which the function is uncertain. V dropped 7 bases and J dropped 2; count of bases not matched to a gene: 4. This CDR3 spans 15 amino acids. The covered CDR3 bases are TGTGCTAGCAACGACTGGGGGGGCGCTCAAAACACCTTGTAC. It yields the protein CASNDWGGAQNTLY. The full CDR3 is CASNDWGGAQNTLYF.

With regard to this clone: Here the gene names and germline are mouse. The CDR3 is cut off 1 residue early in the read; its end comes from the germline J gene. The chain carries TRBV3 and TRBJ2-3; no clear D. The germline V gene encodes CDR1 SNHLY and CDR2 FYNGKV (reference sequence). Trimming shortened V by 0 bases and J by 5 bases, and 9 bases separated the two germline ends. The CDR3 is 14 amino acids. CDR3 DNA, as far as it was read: TGTGCCAGCAGCTTAGCGGGAGGGAGAGAAACGCTGTAT. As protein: CASSLAGGRETLY. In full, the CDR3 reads CASSLAGGRETLYF.

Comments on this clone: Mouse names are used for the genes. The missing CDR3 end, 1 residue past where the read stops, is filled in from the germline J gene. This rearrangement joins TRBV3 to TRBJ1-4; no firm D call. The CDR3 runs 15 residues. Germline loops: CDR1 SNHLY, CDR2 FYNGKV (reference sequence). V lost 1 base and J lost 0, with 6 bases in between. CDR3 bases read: TGTGCCAGCAGCTTAGAAGGAATTTCCAACGAAAGATTATTT. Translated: CASSLEGISNERLF. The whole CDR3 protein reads CASSLEGISNERLFF. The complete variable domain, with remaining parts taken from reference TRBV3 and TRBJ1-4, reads GPKVLQIPSHQIIDMGQMVTLNCDPVSNHLYFYWYKQILGQQMEFLVNFYNGKVMEKSKLFKDQFSVERPDGSYFTLKIQPTALEDSAVYFCASSLEGISNERLFFGHGTKLSVL.

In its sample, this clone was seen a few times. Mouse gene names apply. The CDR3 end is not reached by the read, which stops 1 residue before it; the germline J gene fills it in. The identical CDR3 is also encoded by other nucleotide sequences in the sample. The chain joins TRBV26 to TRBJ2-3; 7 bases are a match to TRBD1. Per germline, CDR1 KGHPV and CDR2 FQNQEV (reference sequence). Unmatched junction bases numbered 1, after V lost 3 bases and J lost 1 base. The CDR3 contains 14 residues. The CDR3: CASSLGQGAETLYF. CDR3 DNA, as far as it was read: TGTGCCAGCAGTCTAGGACAGGGTGCAGAAACGCTGTAT.

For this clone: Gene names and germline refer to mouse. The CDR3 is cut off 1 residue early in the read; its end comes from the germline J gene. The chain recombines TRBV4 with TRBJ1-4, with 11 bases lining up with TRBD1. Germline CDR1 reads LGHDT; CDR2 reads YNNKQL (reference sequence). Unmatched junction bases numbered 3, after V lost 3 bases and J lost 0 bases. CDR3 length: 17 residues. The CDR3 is CASSYRDRGFSNERLFF. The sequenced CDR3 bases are TGTGCCAGCAGCTACCGGGACAGGGGGTTTTCCAACGAAAGATTATTT.

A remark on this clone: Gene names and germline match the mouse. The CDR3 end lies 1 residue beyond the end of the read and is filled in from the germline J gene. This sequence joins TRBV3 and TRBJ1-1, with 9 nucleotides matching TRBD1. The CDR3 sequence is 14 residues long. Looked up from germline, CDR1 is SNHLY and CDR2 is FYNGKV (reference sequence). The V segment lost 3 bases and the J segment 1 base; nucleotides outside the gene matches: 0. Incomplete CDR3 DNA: TGTGCCAGCAGCTTGACAGGGGGAAACACAGAAGTCTTC. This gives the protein CASSLTGGNTEVF. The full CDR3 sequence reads CASSLTGGNTEVFF.

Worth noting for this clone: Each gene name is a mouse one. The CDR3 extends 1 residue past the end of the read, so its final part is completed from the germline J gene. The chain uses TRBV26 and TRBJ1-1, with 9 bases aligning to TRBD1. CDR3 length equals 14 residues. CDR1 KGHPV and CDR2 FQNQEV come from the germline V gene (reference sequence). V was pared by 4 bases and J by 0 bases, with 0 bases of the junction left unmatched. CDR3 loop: CASSRTGANTEVFF. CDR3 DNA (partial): TGTGCCAGCAGTCGGACAGGGGCAAACACAGAAGTCTTC.

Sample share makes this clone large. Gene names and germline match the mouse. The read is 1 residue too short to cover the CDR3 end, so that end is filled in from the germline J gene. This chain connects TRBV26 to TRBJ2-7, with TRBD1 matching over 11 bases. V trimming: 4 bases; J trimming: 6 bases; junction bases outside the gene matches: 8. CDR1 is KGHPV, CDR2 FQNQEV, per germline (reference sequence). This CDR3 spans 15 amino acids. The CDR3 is CASSRDRGRGVEQYF. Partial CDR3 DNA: TGTGCCAGCAGTCGGGACAGGGGGAGGGGGGTTGAACAGTAC.

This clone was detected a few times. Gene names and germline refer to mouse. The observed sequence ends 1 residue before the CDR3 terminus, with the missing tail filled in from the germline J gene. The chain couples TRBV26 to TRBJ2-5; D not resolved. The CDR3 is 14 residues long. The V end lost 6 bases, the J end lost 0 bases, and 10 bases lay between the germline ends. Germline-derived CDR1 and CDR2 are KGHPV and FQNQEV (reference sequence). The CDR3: CASSPTNNQDTQYF. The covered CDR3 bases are TGTGCCAGCAGCCCTACAAATAACCAAGACACCCAGTAC. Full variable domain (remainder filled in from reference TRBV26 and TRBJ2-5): NSKVIQTPRYLVKGQGQKAKMRCIPEKGHPVVFWYQQNKNNEFKFLINFQNQEVLQQIDMTEKRFSAECPSNSPCSLEIQSSEAGDSALYLCASSPTNNQDTQYFGPGTRLLVL.

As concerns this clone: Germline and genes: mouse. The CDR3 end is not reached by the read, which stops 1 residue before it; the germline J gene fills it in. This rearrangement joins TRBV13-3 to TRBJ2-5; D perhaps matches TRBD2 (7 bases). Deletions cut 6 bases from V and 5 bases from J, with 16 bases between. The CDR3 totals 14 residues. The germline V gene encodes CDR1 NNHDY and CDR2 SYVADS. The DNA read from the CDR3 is TGTGCCAGCACCAGGGGACTGAGGGCAGACACCCAGTAC. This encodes CASTRGLRADTQY. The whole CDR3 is CASTRGLRADTQYF.

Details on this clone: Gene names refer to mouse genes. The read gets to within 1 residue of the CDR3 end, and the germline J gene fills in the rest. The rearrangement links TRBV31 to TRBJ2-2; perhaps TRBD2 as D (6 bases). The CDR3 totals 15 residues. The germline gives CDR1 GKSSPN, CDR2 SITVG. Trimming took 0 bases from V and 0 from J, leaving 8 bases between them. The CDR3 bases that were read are TGTGCCTGGAGTCTGGGGGGAGCAAACACCGGGCAGCTCTAC. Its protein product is CAWSLGGANTGQLY. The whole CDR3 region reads CAWSLGGANTGQLYF.

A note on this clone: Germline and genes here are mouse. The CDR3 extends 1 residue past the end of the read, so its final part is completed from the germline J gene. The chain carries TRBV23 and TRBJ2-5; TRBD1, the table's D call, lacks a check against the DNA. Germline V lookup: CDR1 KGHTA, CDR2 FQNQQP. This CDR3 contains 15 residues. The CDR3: CSSSQSGQGGDTQYF. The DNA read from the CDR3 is TGCTCCAGCAGTCAATCAGGACAGGGAGGCGACACCCAGTAC.

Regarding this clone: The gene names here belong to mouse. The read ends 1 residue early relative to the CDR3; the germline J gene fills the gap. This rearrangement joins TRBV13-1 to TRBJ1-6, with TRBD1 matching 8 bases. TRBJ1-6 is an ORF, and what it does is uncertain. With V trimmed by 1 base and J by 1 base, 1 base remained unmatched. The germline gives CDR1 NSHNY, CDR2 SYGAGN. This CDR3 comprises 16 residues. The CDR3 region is CASSDYRGSYNSPLYF. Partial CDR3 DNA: TGTGCCAGCAGTGATTACAGGGGGTCCTATAATTCGCCCCTCTAC.

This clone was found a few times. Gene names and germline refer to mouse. CDR3 bases read: TGTGCCAGCAGCTTGACGGGGGGGCCTGAACAGTAC. Translating gives CASSLTGGPEQY. The entire CDR3 reads CASSLTGGPEQYF. V gene TRBV3 combines with J gene TRBJ2-7; TRBD2 agrees at 8 bases. The observed sequence ends 1 residue before the CDR3 terminus, with the missing tail filled in from the germline J gene. Germline values: CDR1 SNHLY, CDR2 FYNGKV (reference sequence). The CDR3 totals 13 residues. V gave up 3 bases and J gave up 6 bases; unmatched junction bases: 4.

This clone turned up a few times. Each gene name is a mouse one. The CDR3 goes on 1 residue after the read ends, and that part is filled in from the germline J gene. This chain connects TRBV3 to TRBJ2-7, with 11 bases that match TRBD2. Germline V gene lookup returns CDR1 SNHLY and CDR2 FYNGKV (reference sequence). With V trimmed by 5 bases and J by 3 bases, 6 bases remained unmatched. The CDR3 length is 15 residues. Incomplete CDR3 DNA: TGTGCCAGCAGCGCCCGACTGGGGGGGTTCTATGAACAGTAC. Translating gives CASSARLGGFYEQY. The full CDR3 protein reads CASSARLGGFYEQYF.

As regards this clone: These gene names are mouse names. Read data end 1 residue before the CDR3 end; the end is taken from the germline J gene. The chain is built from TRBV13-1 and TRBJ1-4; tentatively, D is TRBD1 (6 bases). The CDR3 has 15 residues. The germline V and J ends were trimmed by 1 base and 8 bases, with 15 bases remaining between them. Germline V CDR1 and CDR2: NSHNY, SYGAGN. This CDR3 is CASSDRGGAGERLFF. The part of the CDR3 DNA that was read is TGTGCCAGCAGTGATCGCGGGGGGGCGGGAGAAAGATTATTT.

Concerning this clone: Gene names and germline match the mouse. The CDR3 sequence is CASSQDRGDTQYF. The sequenced CDR3 bases are TGTGCCAGCAGCCAAGATAGGGGAGACACCCAGTAC. The chain combines TRBV5 with TRBJ2-5; D may be TRBD1 (5 bases). The DNA ends 1 residue before the CDR3 does, and the rest of the CDR3 is filled in from the germline J gene. This CDR3 has 13 amino acids. The V gene lost 0 bases and the J gene lost 5 bases, with 6 bases spanning the gap. The germline V gene encodes CDR1 LGHNA and CDR2 YNLKQL (reference sequence).

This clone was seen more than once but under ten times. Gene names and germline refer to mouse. The CDR3 region is CASSLRLAYEQYF. The CDR3 bases that were read are TGTGCCAGCAGCTTAAGACTGGCCTATGAACAGTAC. The chain employs TRBV3 and TRBJ2-7, with a weak D call TRBD2 (6 bases). Read coverage stops 1 residue before the CDR3 terminus; the germline J gene supplies the remainder. The length of the CDR3 is 13 residues. V lost 2 bases and J 2 bases, leaving 7 bases between the germline ends. Germline-derived CDR1 and CDR2 are SNHLY and FYNGKV (reference sequence).

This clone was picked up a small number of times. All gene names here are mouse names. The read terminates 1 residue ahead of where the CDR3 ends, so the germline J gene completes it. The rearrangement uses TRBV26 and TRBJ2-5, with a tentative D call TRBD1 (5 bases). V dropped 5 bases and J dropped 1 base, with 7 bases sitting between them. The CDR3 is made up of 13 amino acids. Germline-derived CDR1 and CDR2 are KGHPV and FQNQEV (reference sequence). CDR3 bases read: TGTGCCAGCAGTGGACAATACCAAGACACCCAGTAC. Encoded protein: CASSGQYQDTQY. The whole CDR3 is CASSGQYQDTQYF.

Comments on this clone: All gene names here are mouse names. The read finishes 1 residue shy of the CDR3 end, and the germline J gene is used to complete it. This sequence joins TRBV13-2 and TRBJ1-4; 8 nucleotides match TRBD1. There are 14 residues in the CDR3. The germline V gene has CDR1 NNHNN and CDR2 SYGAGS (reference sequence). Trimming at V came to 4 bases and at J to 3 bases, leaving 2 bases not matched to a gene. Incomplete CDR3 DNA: TGTGCCAGCGGTCGGACAGGGACCAACGAAAGATTATTT. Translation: CASGRTGTNERLF. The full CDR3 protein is CASGRTGTNERLFF.

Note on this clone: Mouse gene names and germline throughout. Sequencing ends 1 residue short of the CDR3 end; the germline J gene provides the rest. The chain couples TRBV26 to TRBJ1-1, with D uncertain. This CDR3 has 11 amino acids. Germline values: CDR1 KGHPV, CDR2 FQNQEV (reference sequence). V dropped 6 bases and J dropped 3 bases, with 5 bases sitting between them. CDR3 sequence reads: CASSRDTEVFF. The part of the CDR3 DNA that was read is TGTGCCAGCAGCCGGGACACAGAAGTCTTC.

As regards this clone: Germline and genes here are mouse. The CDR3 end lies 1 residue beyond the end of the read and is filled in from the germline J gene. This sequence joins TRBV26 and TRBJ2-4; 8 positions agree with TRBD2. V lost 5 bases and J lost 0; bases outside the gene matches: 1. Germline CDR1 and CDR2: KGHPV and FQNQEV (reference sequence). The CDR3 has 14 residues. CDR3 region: CASSYWGSQNTLYF. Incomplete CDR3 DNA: TGTGCCAGCAGTTACTGGGGGAGTCAAAACACCTTGTAC.

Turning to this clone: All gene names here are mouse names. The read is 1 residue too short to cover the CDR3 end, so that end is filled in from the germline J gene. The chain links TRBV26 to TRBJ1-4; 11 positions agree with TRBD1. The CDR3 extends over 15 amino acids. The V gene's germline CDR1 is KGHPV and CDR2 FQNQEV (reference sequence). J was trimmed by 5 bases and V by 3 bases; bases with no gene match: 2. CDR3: CASSLGTGGNERLFF. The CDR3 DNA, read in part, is TGTGCCAGCAGTCTTGGGACAGGGGGAAACGAAAGATTATTT.

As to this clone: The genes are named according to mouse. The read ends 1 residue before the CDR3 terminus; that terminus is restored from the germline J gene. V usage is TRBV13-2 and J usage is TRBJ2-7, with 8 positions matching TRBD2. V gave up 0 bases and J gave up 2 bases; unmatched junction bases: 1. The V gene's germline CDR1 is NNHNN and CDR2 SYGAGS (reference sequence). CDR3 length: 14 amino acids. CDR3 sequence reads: CASGDAGGPYEQYF. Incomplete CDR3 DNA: TGTGCCAGCGGTGATGCTGGGGGGCCCTATGAACAGTAC.

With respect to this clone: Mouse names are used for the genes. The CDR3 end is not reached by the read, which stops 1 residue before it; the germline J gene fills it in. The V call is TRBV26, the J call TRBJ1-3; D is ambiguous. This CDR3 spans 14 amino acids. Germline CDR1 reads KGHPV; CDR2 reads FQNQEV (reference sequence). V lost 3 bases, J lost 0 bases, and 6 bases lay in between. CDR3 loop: CASSLDNSGNTLYF. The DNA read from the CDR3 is TGTGCCAGCAGTCTCGACAATTCTGGAAATACGCTCTAT.